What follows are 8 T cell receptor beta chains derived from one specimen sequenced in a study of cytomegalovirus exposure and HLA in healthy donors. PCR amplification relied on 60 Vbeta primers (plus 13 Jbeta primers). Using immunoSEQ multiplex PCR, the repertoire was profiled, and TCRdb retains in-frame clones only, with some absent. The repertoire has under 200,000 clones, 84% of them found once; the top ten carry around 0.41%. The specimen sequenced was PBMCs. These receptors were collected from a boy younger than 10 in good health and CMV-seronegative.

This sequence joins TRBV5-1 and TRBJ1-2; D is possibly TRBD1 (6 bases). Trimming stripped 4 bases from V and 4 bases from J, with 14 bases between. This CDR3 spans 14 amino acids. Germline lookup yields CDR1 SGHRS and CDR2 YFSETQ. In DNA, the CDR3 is TGCGCCAGCAGCACGGGGGGCGCGGGCTATGGCTACACCTTC. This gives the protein CASSTGGAGYGYTF.

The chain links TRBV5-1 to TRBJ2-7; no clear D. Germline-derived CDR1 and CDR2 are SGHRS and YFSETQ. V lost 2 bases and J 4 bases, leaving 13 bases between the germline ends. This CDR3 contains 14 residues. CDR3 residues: CASSLESTLYEQYF. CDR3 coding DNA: TGCGCCAGCAGCTTAGAGTCCACCCTTTACGAGCAGTACTTC.

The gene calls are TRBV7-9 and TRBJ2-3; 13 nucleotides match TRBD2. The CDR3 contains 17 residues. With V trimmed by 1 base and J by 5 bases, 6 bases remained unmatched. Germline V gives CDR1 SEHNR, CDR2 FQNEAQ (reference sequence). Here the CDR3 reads CASSLELAGGPRDTQYF. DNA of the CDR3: TGTGCCAGCAGCTTAGAACTAGCGGGAGGGCCTCGAGATACGCAGTATTTT.

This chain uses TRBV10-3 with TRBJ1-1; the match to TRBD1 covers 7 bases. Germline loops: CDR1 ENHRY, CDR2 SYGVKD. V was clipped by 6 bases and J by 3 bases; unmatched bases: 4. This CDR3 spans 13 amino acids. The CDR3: CAIRTGVDTEAFF. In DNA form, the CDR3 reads TGTGCCATCAGAACAGGGGTGGACACTGAAGCTTTCTTT.

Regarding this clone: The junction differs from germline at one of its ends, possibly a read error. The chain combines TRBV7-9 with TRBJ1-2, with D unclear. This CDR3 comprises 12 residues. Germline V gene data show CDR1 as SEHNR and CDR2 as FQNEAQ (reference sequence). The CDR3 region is CSSSPGGYSYTF. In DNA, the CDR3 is TGTTCCAGCAGCCCGGGAGGTTATAGCTACACCTTC.

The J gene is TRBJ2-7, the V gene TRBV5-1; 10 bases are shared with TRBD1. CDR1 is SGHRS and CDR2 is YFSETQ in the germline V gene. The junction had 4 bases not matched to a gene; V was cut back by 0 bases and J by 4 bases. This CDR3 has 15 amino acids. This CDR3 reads CASSLARQGAYEQYF. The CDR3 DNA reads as TGCGCCAGCAGCTTGGCTCGACAGGGGGCTTACGAGCAGTACTTC.

CDR3 region: CASSLVTSVNEQFF. CDR3 DNA sequence: TGTGCCAGCAGCTTGGTGACTAGCGTCAATGAGCAGTTCTTC. V usage is TRBV5-4 and J usage is TRBJ2-1, with TRBD2 matching over 8 bases. Germline loops: CDR1 SGHNT, CDR2 YYREEE (reference sequence). The V segment lost 0 bases and the J segment 6 bases; nucleotides outside the gene matches: 2. This CDR3 has 14 amino acids. The entire variable domain, with the rest obtained from reference TRBV5-4 and TRBJ2-1, is as follows: ETGVTQSPTHLIKTRGQQVTLRCSSQSGHNTVSWYQQALGQGPQFIFQYYREEENGRGNFPPRFSGLQFPNYSSELNVNALELDDSALYLCASSLVTSVNEQFFGPGTRLTVL.

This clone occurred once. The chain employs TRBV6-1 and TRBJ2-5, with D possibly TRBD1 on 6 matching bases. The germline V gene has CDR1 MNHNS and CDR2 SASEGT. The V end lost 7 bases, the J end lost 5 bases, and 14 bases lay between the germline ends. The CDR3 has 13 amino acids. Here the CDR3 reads CASNLQGSETQYF. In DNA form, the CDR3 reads TGTGCCAGCAACCTACAGGGCTCGGAGACCCAGTACTTC.